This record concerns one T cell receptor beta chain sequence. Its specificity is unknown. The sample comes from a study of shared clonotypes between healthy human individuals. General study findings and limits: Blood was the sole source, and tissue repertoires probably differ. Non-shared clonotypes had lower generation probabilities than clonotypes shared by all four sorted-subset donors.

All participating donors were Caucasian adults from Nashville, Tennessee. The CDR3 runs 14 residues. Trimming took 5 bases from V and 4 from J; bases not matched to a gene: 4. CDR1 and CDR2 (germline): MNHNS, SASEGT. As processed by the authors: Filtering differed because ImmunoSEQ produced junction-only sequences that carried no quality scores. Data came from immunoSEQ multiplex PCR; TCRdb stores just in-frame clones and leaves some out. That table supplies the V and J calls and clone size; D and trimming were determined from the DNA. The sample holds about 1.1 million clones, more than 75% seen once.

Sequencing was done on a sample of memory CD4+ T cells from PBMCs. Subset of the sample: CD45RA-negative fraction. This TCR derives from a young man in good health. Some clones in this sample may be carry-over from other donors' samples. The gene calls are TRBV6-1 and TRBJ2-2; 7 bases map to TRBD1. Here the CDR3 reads CASSRQGGTGELFF. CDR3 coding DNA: TGTGCCAGCAGTAGACAGGGCGGCACCGGGGAGCTGTTTTTT.